This TCR beta chain was identified in a study of radiation and T cells in renal cell carcinoma. The study, taken as a whole, reports: Pretreatment tumor biopsies were lacking, so baseline clonotypes are unknown. In blood, top tumor clones expanded by 2 weeks, shrinking by 4.

On this clone itself: Its target is not known.

Method: immunoSEQ multiplex PCR; TCRdb's copy keeps in-frame clones and lacks some. Counted here are approximately 150,000 clones, 86% occurring once; the ten biggest clones make up 15% to 20%. The time point is: blood 4 weeks post-SBRT, at nephrectomy. The treatment is: 15 Gy SBRT to primary tumor, nephrectomy 4 weeks later. Nephrectomy followed 15 Gy stereotactic body radiation by 4 weeks. The tumor was a clear cell renal cell carcinoma. The CDR3 spans 13 residues. Germline V gene sequence: CDR1 SGHNT, CDR2 YYREEE (reference sequence). The V gene end was trimmed by 2 bases and the J gene end by 7 bases; junction bases not matched to a gene: 1.

This chain connects TRBV5-4 to TRBJ1-3; 9 bases are shared with TRBD1. The receptor was derived from a woman aged 50 to 60 with renal cell carcinoma. The source material was blood, sampled from a patient whose treatment included radiotherapy and nephrectomy. CDR3 DNA: TGTGCCAGCAGCTTTGACAGGGGGAACACCATATATTTT. Translation: CASSFDRGNTIYF.